This T cell receptor (beta chain) was captured in a study of blood T cells in healthy people across ages. The authors ran a second PCR of roughly 6 to 12 cycles using a sample-barcoded 5' primer and a J-beta primer mix. TCRdb called the 5' RACE reads again in MiXCR, with one record for every CDR3 protein. This sample yields some 1.7 million distinct CDR3 sequences, of which 28% are seen a single time; roughly 8% belongs to the top ten. Germline V gene sequence: CDR1 MDHEN, CDR2 SYDVKM. The CDR3 runs to 14 residues. V was cut by 10 bases and J by 1 base, with 16 bases left in between. The receptor comes from a woman in her twenties or thirties in good health. This rearrangement joins TRBV28 to TRBJ1-2, with D perhaps matching TRBD1 (5 bases). The sample consisted of blood. The CDR3 sequence is CATHRIQVNYGYTF. The CDR3 DNA is TGTGCCACCCACCGTATACAGGTTAACTATGGCTACACCTTC.